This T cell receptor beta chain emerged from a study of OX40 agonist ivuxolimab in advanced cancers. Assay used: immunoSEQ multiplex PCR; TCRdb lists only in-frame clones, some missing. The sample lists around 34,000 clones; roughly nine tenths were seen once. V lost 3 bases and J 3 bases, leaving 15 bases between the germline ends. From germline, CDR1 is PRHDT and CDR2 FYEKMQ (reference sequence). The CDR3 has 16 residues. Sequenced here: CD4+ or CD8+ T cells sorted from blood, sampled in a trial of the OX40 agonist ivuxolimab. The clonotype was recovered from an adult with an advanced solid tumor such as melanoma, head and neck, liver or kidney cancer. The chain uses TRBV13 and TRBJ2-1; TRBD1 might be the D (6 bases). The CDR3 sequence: CASSLRIGQYYNEQFF. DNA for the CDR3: TGTGCCAGCAGCTTGAGAATAGGACAGTACTACAATGAGCAGTTCTTC.